This T cell receptor (beta chain) was found in a study of neurological immune-mediated disorders (dated by TCRdb to between 2017 and 2020). With regard to the full study: Using UMI-based sequencing, the study compared peripheral blood TCR-beta repertoires from patients with HTLV-I-associated myelopathy (HAM/TSP), patients with multiple sclerosis, and healthy controls. Technical triplicate libraries were sequenced to precisely calculate the variability in frequency of each individual clone. The cohort included roughly 71 subjects: approximately 14 with HAM/TSP, some 35 with multiple sclerosis, and approximately 20 healthy controls. Alongside PBMC samples, the set of about 97 TCR-beta libraries contained longitudinal samples, technical triplicates, and paired CD4+ and CD8+ T-cell subsets that had been sorted.

To synthesize cDNA, template-switch 5'RACE was performed with a primer carrying a 10-nucleotide random unique molecular identifier so that each TCR transcript was tagged. Each sequencing run produced over 180 million TCR-beta sequences covering 15-18 subjects. The RNeasy kit was used to extract total RNA. The KAPA Real-time Library Amplification kit was used to amplify TCR-beta VDJ regions with primers targeting the TCR constant region and the 5'RACE anchor. A first PCR added sample indexes and Illumina adaptors, after which a second PCR increased the library yield. After Ampure bead purification, the TCR product of roughly 650 bp was size-selected on a 2% E-gel SizeSelection system. Before pooling, library quality was assessed on a Bioanalyzer, concentration was determined with Qubit, and library quantification was performed with the Kapa Library Quantification kit. Libraries were sequenced paired-end 2 x 150 bp on an Illumina HiSeq 2500. To increase sequence diversity, roughly 24-32% phiX was spiked into each library pool. The original methods were these. Quality-filtered reads were processed with the UMI-based MiGEC pipeline, which removed over 85% of raw TCR sequences during error correction. VDJ genes were aligned to IMGT germline references, and clonotypes were defined by unique CDR3 amino acid sequence plus V-J genes. Clonal expansion, Shannon diversity and CDR3 relatedness (CalcPairwiseDistances, ClusterSamples) were evaluated with VDJtools, and phylogenetic trees were built with CLCbio workbench. Expanded clones were defined as having at least 8 unique UMIs, based on coefficient-of-variation modelling across technical triplicates. The public reads were reprocessed in TCRdb via fastp at Q25 and MiXCR, keeping in-frame beta chains. Entries are consolidated by CDR3 protein sequence, retaining the most common genes and DNA. TCRdb, rather than the study authors, made the V and J calls. The sample includes roughly 38,000 distinct CDR3 sequences, with 11% observed a single time. The top ten constitute around 3.9% of the sample.

This clonotype was counted many times. The target of this receptor is not known. No base qualities exist here, and no much larger clone lies one base off it. The CDR3 holds 14 amino acids from the cysteine to the phenylalanine. Of all the DNA, just the CDR3 is kept, 42 bases in frame from base 1. CDR1 and CDR2 (SGHRS, YFSETQ) derive from the germline V gene. For this chain, trimming is 5 bases at the V end and 4 bases at the J end, and the number of junction bases without a gene match is 5. The time point label, read with the paper, signifies: technical triplicate 1. Libraries from unsorted PBMCs were made from 2 million PBMCs kept in RNAlater at -80 degrees C until RNA extraction. Peripheral blood underwent Ficoll-Hypaque density gradient centrifugation to isolate PBMCs, which were then cryopreserved in liquid nitrogen. The study at large found these results: No identical CDR3 amino acid sequences were shared among expanded clones across subjects, suggesting private TCR-beta repertoires in all groups. TCR clonal expansion was highest in HAM/TSP patients and lowest in MS patients, with MS patients falling below even healthy controls.

Sequenced input: PBMCs. This sequence uses TRBV5-1 and TRBJ2-1; TRBD2 fits 8 bases in the junction. The clonotype comes from a man in his 60s with HTLV-1-associated myelopathy (HAM/TSP). The DNA sequence is TGCGCCAGCAGTTGGGCTAGCGGGTACAATGAGCAGTTCTTC. Its translation is CASSWASGYNEQFF.